These 23 T cell receptor beta chains were sequenced from one sample in a study of vaccination and CD4 T cells after COVID-19. Sequencing of cultured CD4+ T cell DNA used the Oncomine TCR Beta short-read assay. TCRdb passed the PCR reads through MiXCR, listing each CDR3 protein once. The sample holds more than 20,000 distinct CDR3 sequences, approximately 30% seen once. What these receptors recognize is not known. The sample's treatment: roughly 11-day PBMC culture with coronavirus spike peptide pools or control peptides (ViraFEST assay). The source material was cultured CD4+ T cells from blood. These receptor sequences come from a human donor with COVID-19.

This clonotype was detected only a few times. The chain uses TRBV19 and TRBJ1-2; TRBD1 matches 9 bases. With 6 bases clipped from V and 2 bases from J, the junction kept 4 bases outside the gene matches. The CDR3 loop spans 14 amino acids. Germline V gene lookup returns CDR1 LNHDA and CDR2 SQIVND (reference sequence). CDR3 sequence: CASRGTGKNYGYTF. DNA for the CDR3: TGTGCCAGTAGGGGGACAGGGAAGAACTATGGCTACACCTTC.

The J gene is TRBJ1-4, the V gene TRBV20-1; the D is unclear. Germline CDR1 DFQATT, CDR2 SNEGSKA (reference sequence). V was clipped by 2 bases and J by 3 bases, with 10 bases between them. The CDR3 extends over 14 amino acids. CDR3 in DNA: TGCAGTGCTAGACCCCCGAACTCTAATGAAAAACTGTTTTTT. Protein product: CSARPPNSNEKLFF.

The rearrangement joins TRBV20-1 to TRBJ2-3; 14 nucleotides align to TRBD2. CDR1 and CDR2 from the germline V gene are DFQATT and SNEGSKA (reference sequence). After removal of 6 bases from V and 4 bases from J, the junction contained 12 bases not matched to a gene. The CDR3 has 17 residues. Here the CDR3 DNA reads TGCAGTGCATATTCCGGGACTAGCGGGGGCGGGGCAGATACGCAGTATTTT. Translation: CSAYSGTSGGGADTQYF.

This clonotype has more than one count but fewer than ten. The chain employs TRBV20-1 and TRBJ2-3; 7 nucleotides align to TRBD2. CDR1 is DFQATT, CDR2 SNEGSKA, per germline (reference sequence). The CDR3 has 12 amino acids. V gave up 5 bases and J gave up 4 bases; unmatched junction bases: 3. DNA of the CDR3: TGCAGTGCTGGAGGACTAGCAGATACGCAGTATTTT. As protein: CSAGGLADTQYF.

The chain joins TRBV29-1 to TRBJ1-1, with D unclear. The length of the CDR3 is 13 residues. The germline V and J ends were trimmed by 6 bases and 1 base, with 12 bases remaining between them. CDR1 and CDR2 from the germline V gene are SQVTM and ANQGSEA. CDR3 sequence: CSVGRRGNTEAFF. Written as DNA, the CDR3 is TGCAGCGTAGGCCGGCGGGGGAACACTGAAGCTTTCTTT.

The V call is TRBV19, the J call TRBJ2-7, with 7 bases identical to TRBD1. This CDR3 is built from 15 residues. V lost 4 bases, J lost 0 bases, and 6 bases stayed unmatched. CDR1 LNHDA and CDR2 SQIVND come from the germline V gene (reference sequence). CDR3 in amino acids: CASSSLGQPSYEQYF. DNA for the CDR3: TGTGCCAGTAGTAGTTTGGGACAGCCCTCCTACGAGCAGTACTTC.

This clonotype was seen only a few times. The chain is built from TRBV7-9 and TRBJ1-6; no reliable D call. The CDR3 covers 14 residues. Trimming removed 3 bases from V and 10 bases from J, with 13 bases in between. CDR1 is SEHNR and CDR2 is FQNEAQ in the germline V gene (reference sequence). In DNA, the CDR3 is TGTGCCAGCAGCTTGGAGGGTGTGGGATCACCCCTCCACTTT. It encodes CASSLEGVGSPLHF.

This rearrangement joins TRBV2 to TRBJ1-2; TRBD1 aligns across 10 bases. After removal of 9 bases from V and 1 base from J, the junction contained 8 bases not matched to a gene. Germline V gene lookup returns CDR1 SNHLY and CDR2 FYNNEI. The length of the CDR3 is 15 residues. The CDR3 loop is CASRDRGYLNYGYTF. The DNA of the CDR3 is TGTGCCAGTAGGGACAGGGGTTACCTTAACTATGGCTACACCTTC.

The chain is built from TRBV7-2 and TRBJ2-1; 12 bases fit TRBD2. Germline lookup yields CDR1 SGHTA and CDR2 FQGNSA. The CDR3 has 17 amino acids. V was pared by 4 bases and J by 9 bases, with 13 bases of the junction left unmatched. The CDR3 DNA reads as TGTGCCAGCAGCTCCCTGTGGGCTAGCGGGGGGGTGGGTGAGCAGTTCTTC. It translates to CASSSLWASGGVGEQFF.

The chain carries TRBV6-5 and TRBJ2-7; D remains ambiguous. Trimming left V 4 bases short and J 3 bases short, with 13 bases between. This CDR3 comprises 14 residues. Germline V lookup: CDR1 MNHEY, CDR2 SVGAGI. The CDR3 DNA sequence: TGTGCCAGCAGTTCTACAAGGCTCAACTACGAGCAGTACTTC. Amino acids: CASSSTRLNYEQYF.

This clonotype has a single count. V gene TRBV11-2 combines with J gene TRBJ2-1, with TRBD1 as a possible D gene (6 bases). Trimming took off 3 bases at V and 8 bases at J, with 14 bases between the two ends. This CDR3 comprises 14 residues. CDR1 SGHAT and CDR2 FQNNGV come from the germline V gene. Written as DNA, the CDR3 is TGTGCCAGCAGCTTGATGGGGGCCATCGATGAGCAGTTCTTC. Encoded protein: CASSLMGAIDEQFF.

In this sample, this clonotype turned up a few times. The chain uses TRBV6-2 or TRBV6-3 and TRBJ2-2, with a tentative D call TRBD2 (5 bases). The V end lost 0 bases, the J end lost 4 bases, and 12 bases lay between the germline ends. This CDR3 comprises 16 residues. CDR1 is MNHEY, CDR2 SVGEGT, per germline. The DNA of the CDR3 is TGTGCCAGCAGTTACTCCCGACTAAAGGGCACCGGGGAGCTGTTTTTT. It encodes CASSYSRLKGTGELFF.

V usage is TRBV5-6 and J usage is TRBJ2-1, with D perhaps TRBD2 (6 bases). CDR1 is SGHDT and CDR2 is YYEEEE in the germline V gene. CDR3 length: 16 residues. Trimming shortened V by 4 bases and J by 5 bases, and 19 bases separated the two germline ends. The CDR3 nucleotides read TGTGCCAGCAGCCCCCAGTTGGGGGGACCAAACAATGAGCAGTTCTTC. This sequence encodes CASSPQLGGPNNEQFF.

Only a few counts were recorded for this clonotype. The chain uses TRBV19 and TRBJ1-5; D remains unclear. The CDR3 has 15 amino acids. Germline CDR1 and CDR2: LNHDA and SQIVND (reference sequence). The V gene lost 1 base and the J gene lost 2 bases, with 9 bases spanning the gap. The CDR3 region is CASSIATGGNQPQHF. In nucleotides, the CDR3 is TGTGCCAGTAGTATAGCTACGGGTGGCAATCAGCCCCAGCATTTT. The entire variable domain, with the rest obtained from reference TRBV19 and TRBJ1-5, is as follows: DGGITQSPKYLFRKEGQNVTLSCEQNLNHDAMYWYRQDPGQGLRLIYYSQIVNDFQKGDIAEGYSVSREKKESFPLTVTSAQKNPTAFYLCASSIATGGNQPQHFGDGTRLSIL.

The V and J genes are TRBV19 and TRBJ1-3; tentative D call: TRBD1 (6 bases). The CDR3 loop spans 14 amino acids. Germline values: CDR1 LNHDA, CDR2 SQIVND (reference sequence). Trimming shortened V by 6 bases and J by 1 base, and 10 bases separated the two germline ends. CDR3 sequence reads: CASSRQVSGNTIYF. CDR3 coding DNA: TGTGCCAGTAGCCGACAGGTATCTGGAAACACCATATATTTT.

This chain joins TRBV10-3 and TRBJ2-1; 8 positions agree with TRBD2. The V and J ends lost 4 bases and 3 bases, in that order; junction bases with no gene match: 8. Germline CDR1 reads ENHRY; CDR2 reads SYGVKD. The CDR3 has 16 residues. As DNA, the CDR3 is TGTGCCATCAGTGGACTCGGTAGCGGGGTCTACAATGAGCAGTTCTTC. Residues: CAISGLGSGVYNEQFF.

This sequence joins TRBV7-2 and TRBJ2-7; TRBD2 aligns across 12 bases. The CDR3 covers 15 residues. Losses at the gene ends were 4 bases for V and 4 bases for J; bases not matched to a gene: 5. From germline, CDR1 is SGHTA and CDR2 FQGNSA. The CDR3 reads CASSYLLAGGYEQYF. Here the CDR3 DNA reads TGTGCCAGCAGCTACCTGCTAGCGGGGGGGTACGAGCAGTACTTC.

This clonotype occurred a few times. The chain uses TRBV20-1 and TRBJ1-2; 8 bases agree with TRBD1. The length of the CDR3 is 14 residues. Trimming at V came to 5 bases and at J to 1 base, leaving 6 bases not matched to a gene. Germline CDR1 reads DFQATT; CDR2 reads SNEGSKA (reference sequence). The CDR3 reads CSAGRTGNNYGYTF. CDR3 nucleotides: TGCAGTGCTGGGCGGACAGGGAATAACTATGGCTACACCTTC.

This clonotype has just a few counts. This chain joins TRBV7-2 and TRBJ1-4; possible D gene TRBD1, 6 bases. Germline CDR1 is SGHTA and CDR2 is FQGNSA. V gave up 5 bases and J gave up 3 bases, with 10 bases separating them. There are 14 residues in the CDR3. In DNA, the CDR3 is TGTGCCAGCAGCCTGGGACACCCTAATGAAAAACTGTTTTTT. Translating it yields CASSLGHPNEKLFF.

As for this clonotype: The junction and the germline gene differ at one end; a read error may be behind it. This chain links TRBV10-3 with TRBJ2-3; D is possibly TRBD1 (6 bases). Per germline, CDR1 ENHRY and CDR2 SYGVKD. The CDR3 runs 14 residues. This CDR3 reads CATPNESWTDTRYF. The CDR3 nucleotides read TGTGCCACCCCGAACGAGTCATGGACAGATACGCGGTATTTT.

The genes are TRBV27 and TRBJ2-2, with 8 positions matching TRBD1. V shed 5 bases, J shed 6 bases, and the junction held 11 bases outside the gene matches. CDR3 length equals 16 residues. The germline CDR1 and CDR2 sequences are MNHEY and SMNVEV (reference sequence). DNA of the CDR3: TGTGCCAGCAGTCCGACAACAGGGGGAGGACCCGGGGAGCTGTTTTTT. As protein: CASSPTTGGGPGELFF.

The chain uses TRBV7-2 and TRBJ2-4, with 9 bases matching TRBD2. With 8 bases clipped from V and 7 bases from J, the junction kept 3 bases outside the gene matches. Germline values: CDR1 SGHTA, CDR2 FQGNSA. This CDR3 comprises 12 residues. In DNA, the CDR3 is TGTGCCAGCCGAAGCGGGGGGAACATTCAGTACTTC. Protein sequence: CASRSGGNIQYF. Combining the CDR3 with reference TRBV7-2 and TRBJ2-4 gives the whole variable domain GAGVSQSPSNKVTEKGKDVELRCDPISGHTALYWYRQSLGQGLEFLIYFQGNSAPDKSGLPSDRFSAERTGGSVSTLTIQRTQQEDSAVYLCASRSGGNIQYFGAGTRLSVL.

This clonotype was observed a handful of times. The chain carries TRBV7-2 and TRBJ1-6; no reliable D call. The V gene's germline CDR1 is SGHTA and CDR2 FQGNSA. The CDR3 length is 12 residues. V was pared by 1 base and J by 7 bases, with 2 bases between. The CDR3 protein is CASSLENSPLHF. CDR3 sequence (DNA): TGTGCCAGCAGCTTAGAGAATTCACCCCTCCACTTT. The entire variable domain, with the rest obtained from reference TRBV7-2 and TRBJ1-6, is as follows: GAGVSQSPSNKVTEKGKDVELRCDPISGHTALYWYRQSLGQGLEFLIYFQGNSAPDKSGLPSDRFSAERTGGSVSTLTIQRTQQEDSAVYLCASSLENSPLHFGNGTRLTVT.